This is a list of T cell receptor beta chains from one sample in a study of cytomegalovirus exposure and HLA in healthy donors. Profiling relied on immunoSEQ multiplex PCR, and the TCRdb table lists in-frame clones only, not all of them. There are 200,000 to 300,000 clones in the sample; 80% to 95% occur only once, and 3% to 3.5% lies in the top ten. Sequenced sample: PBMCs. The source of these receptors is a woman in her 30s in good health and CMV-seronegative. Each CDR3 is given with its conserved first and last residue. A D gene is named only where the DNA matches it firmly. Some rows mark clone size as missing; the rest say once, few, many or name a class of expanded clone.

J gene	V gene	clone size	D gene	CDR3 DNA	CDR3 protein
TRBJ1-4	TRBV6-1	NA	NA	TGTGCCAGCAGTTCTCTGGACCAGGATGGATTCTTT	CASSSLDQDGFF
TRBJ2-7	TRBV10-3	NA	NA	TGTGCCATCAGCCAACAGGGGGACTACTACGAGCAGTACTTC	CAISQQGDYYEQYF
TRBJ2-7	TRBV5-1	once	TRBD1	TGCGCCAGCAGCTTCGGACAGGCCCACGAGCAGTACTTC	CASSFGQAHEQYF
TRBJ2-3	TRBV6-1	NA	TRBD2	TGTGCCAGCAGAAAACTAGCGGGAGCGTCAGATACGCAGTATTTT	CASRKLAGASDTQYF
TRBJ1-1	TRBV30	NA	TRBD1	TGTGCCTGGTGGGACAGGGGAAATCCCTCCAAGGACACTGAAGCTTTCTTT	CAWWDRGNPSKDTEAFF
TRBJ1-1	TRBV9	NA	TRBD1	TGTGCCAGCAGCGTAGAGGGACAGGGGGTCACTGAAGCTTTCTTT	CASSVEGQGVTEAFF
TRBJ2-5	TRBV6-5	once	TRBD1	TGTGCCAGCAGTGCTCGGACAGGAGGAGAGACCCAGTACTTC	CASSARTGGETQYF
TRBJ2-1	TRBV14	NA	NA	TGTGCCAGCAGTTCCATCAGCGGGCGTAACAATGAGCAGTTCTTC	CASSSISGRNNEQFF
TRBJ2-1	TRBV6-1	NA	TRBD2	TGTGCCACATCAGGGACTAGCGGGGCTTACAATGAGCAGTTCTTC	CATSGTSGAYNEQFF
TRBJ1-5	TRBV7-6	NA	NA	TGTGCCAGCAGCTTAGTAATACGAGAGGGCGGTCAGCCCCAGCATTTT	CASSLVIREGGQPQHF